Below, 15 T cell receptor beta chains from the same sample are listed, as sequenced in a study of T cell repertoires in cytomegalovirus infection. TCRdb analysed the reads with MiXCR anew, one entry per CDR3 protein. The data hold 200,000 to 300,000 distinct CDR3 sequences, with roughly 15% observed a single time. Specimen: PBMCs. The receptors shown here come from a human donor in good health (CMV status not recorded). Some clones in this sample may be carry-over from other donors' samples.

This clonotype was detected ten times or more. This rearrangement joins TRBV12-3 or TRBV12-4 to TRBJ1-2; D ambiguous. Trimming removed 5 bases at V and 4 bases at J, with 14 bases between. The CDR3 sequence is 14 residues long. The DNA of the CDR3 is TGTGCCAGCAGTGTCTCCGCGTTGGGCTATGGCTACACCTTC. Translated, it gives CASSVSALGYGYTF.

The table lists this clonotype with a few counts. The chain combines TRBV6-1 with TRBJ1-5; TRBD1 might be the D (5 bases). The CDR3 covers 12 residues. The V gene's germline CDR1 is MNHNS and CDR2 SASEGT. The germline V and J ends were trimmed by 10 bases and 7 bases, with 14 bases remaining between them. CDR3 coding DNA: TGTGCCACTGTAGGGGTCGGGCAGCCCCAGCATTTT. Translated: CATVGVGQPQHF.

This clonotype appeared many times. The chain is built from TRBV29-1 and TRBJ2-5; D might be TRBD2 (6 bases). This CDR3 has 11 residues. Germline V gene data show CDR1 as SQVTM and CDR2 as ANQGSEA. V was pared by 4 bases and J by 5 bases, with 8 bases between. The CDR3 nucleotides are TGCAGCGTTGCCCGGGGGGAGACCCAGTACTTC. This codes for CSVARGETQYF.

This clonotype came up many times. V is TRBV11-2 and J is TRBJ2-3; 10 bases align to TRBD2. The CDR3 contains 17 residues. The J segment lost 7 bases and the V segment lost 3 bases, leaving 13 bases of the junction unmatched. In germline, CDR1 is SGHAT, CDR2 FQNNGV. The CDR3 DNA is TGTGCCAGCAGCTTGGTAGCGGGAGGTCTTTCGAGCAATACGCAGTATTTT. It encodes CASSLVAGGLSSNTQYF.

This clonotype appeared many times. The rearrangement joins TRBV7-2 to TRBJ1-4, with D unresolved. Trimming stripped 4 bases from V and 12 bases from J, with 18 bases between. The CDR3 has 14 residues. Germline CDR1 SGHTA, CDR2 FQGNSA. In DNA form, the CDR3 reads TGTGCCAGCAGCTCAAACTACGACGGTGGGGAACTGTTTTTT. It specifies CASSSNYDGGELFF.

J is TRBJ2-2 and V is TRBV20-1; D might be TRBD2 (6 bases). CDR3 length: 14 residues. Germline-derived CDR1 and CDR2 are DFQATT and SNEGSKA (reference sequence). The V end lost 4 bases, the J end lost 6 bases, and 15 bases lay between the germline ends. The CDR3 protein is CSATPRGGAGELFF. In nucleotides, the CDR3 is TGCAGTGCTACCCCCCGGGGCGGGGCCGGGGAGCTGTTTTTT.

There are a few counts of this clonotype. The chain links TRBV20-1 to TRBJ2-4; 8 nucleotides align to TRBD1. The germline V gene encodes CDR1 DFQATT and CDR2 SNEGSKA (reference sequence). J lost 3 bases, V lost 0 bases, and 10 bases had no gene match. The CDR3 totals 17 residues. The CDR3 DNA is TGCAGTGCTAGAGATCTCCCGGACAGGGCGGGCAAAAACATTCAGTACTTC. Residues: CSARDLPDRAGKNIQYF.

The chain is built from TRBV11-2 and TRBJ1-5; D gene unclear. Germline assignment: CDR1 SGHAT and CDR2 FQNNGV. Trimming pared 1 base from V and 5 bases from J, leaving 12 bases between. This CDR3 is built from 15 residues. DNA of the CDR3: TGTGCCAGCAGCTTAGGCTCCTCAGGACATCAGCCCCAGCATTTT. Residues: CASSLGSSGHQPQHF.

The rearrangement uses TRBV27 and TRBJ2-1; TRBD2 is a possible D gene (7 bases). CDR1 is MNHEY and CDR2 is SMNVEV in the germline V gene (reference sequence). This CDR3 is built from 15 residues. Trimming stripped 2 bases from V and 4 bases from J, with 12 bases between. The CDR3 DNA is TGTGCCAGCAGTTTAGGGGGGGCGAGGTACAATGAGCAGTTCTTC. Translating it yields CASSLGGARYNEQFF.

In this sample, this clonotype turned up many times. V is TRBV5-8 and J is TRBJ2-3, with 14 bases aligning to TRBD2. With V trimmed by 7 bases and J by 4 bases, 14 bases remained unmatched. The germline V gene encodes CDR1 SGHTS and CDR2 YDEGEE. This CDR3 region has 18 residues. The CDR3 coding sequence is TGTGCCAGCCGGAAGACTAGCGGGGGGGCCCTAGGCGCAGATACGCAGTATTTT. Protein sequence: CASRKTSGGALGADTQYF.

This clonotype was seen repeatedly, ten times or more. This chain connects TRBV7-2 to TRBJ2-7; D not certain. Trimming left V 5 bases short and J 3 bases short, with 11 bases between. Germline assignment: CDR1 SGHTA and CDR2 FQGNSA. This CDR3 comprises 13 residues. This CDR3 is CASSGSLNYEQYF. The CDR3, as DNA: TGTGCCAGCAGCGGCTCTCTGAACTACGAGCAGTACTTC.

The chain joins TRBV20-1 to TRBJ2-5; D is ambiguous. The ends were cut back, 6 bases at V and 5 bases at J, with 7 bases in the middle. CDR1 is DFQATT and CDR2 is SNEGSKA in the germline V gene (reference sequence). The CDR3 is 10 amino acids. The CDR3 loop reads CSARRETQYF. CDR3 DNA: TGCAGTGCGAGAAGGGAGACCCAGTACTTC.

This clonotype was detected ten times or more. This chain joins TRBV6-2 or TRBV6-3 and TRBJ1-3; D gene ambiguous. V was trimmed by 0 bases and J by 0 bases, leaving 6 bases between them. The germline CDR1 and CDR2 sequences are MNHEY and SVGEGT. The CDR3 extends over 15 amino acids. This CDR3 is CASSYSSGSGNTIYF. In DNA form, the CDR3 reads TGTGCCAGCAGTTACTCCAGCGGCTCTGGAAACACCATATATTTT.

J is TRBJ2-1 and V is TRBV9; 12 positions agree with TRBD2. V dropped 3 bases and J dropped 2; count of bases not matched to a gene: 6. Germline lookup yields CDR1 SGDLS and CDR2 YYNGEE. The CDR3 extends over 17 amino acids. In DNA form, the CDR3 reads TGTGCCAGCAGCGCCAGACTAGCGGGGGTGCCCTACAATGAGCAGTTCTTC. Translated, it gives CASSARLAGVPYNEQFF.

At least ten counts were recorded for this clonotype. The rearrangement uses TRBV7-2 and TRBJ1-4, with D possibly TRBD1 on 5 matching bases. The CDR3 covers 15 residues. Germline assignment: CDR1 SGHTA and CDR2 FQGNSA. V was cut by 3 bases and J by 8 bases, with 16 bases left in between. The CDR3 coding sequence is TGTGCCAGCAGCTTGACCGGGACGAGAGGAGAAAAACTGTTTTTT. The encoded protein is CASSLTGTRGEKLFF.